The 17 T cell receptor beta chains reported below all come from one sample, sequenced in a study of T-cell reconstitution after alpha-beta-depleted transplantation in children. Preparation of the TCRbeta library used unique molecular identifiers. TCRdb called the PCR reads again in MiXCR, with one record for every CDR3 protein. The sample consists of hundreds of thousands of distinct CDR3 sequences, roughly 15% of them appearing once. The starting material was PBMCs, obtained from the stem cell graft. The receptors stem from a human donor who donated a stem cell graft to a child with Fanconi anemia.

This clonotype has only a few counts. The rearrangement joins TRBV10-2 to TRBJ1-2; weak D call: TRBD1 (6 bases). Trimming cost V 2 bases and J 5 bases, with 15 bases left between them. Per germline, CDR1 WSHSY and CDR2 SAAADI. The CDR3 covers 15 residues. The CDR3 coding sequence is TGCGCCAGCAGTGAGATAAGGACAGCCTATTATGGCTACACCTTC. Translated, it gives CASSEIRTAYYGYTF.

The V and J genes are TRBV6-5 and TRBJ1-1; TRBD1 aligns across 8 bases. The CDR3 covers 17 residues. J gave up 5 bases and V 0 bases, and 11 bases lay outside the gene matches. CDR1 MNHEY and CDR2 SVGAGI come from the germline V gene. The CDR3 coding sequence is TGTGCCAGCAGTTACTCGAATGCCCAGGGGGCGGGGACTGAAGCTTTCTTT. Translating gives CASSYSNAQGAGTEAFF.

This clonotype showed up many times. The chain employs TRBV12-3 or TRBV12-4 and TRBJ1-1, with 8 bases lining up with TRBD1. The CDR3 is made up of 13 amino acids. V shed 3 bases, J shed 6 bases, and the junction held 3 bases outside the gene matches. In nucleotides, the CDR3 is TGTGCCAGCAGTTTCGGACAGGGTGCTGAAGCTTTCTTT. Translation: CASSFGQGAEAFF.

This clonotype was picked up a small number of times. The chain has TRBV27 and TRBJ2-4, with D possibly being TRBD1 (5 bases). CDR1 and CDR2 (germline): MNHEY, SMNVEV (reference sequence). CDR3 length: 14 residues. V was trimmed by 5 bases and J by 11 bases, leaving 19 bases between them. CDR3 sequence (DNA): TGTGCCAGCAGTCGTCCCGGGCAGGGTGGGGTTCAGTACTTC. This translates into CASSRPGQGGVQYF.

This clonotype was detected ten times or more. J is TRBJ1-1 and V is TRBV25-1; D gene uncertain. CDR3 length: 13 residues. V gave up 6 bases and J gave up 5 bases, with 13 bases separating them. Germline V CDR1 and CDR2: MGHDK, SYGVNS. The CDR3 reads CASSSEGWTEAFF. The CDR3 nucleotides read TGTGCCAGCAGCTCAGAGGGTTGGACTGAAGCTTTCTTT.

This clonotype was observed many times. The J gene is TRBJ2-1, the V gene TRBV6-2 or TRBV6-3; 10 bases are shared with TRBD2. V gave up 4 bases and J gave up 4 bases; unmatched junction bases: 13. CDR3 length: 18 residues. CDR1 and CDR2 (germline): MNHEY, SVGEGT. The CDR3 here is CASSFASSGGAVYNEQFF. CDR3 nucleotides: TGTGCCAGCAGTTTTGCCTCCAGCGGGGGGGCAGTATACAATGAGCAGTTCTTC.

This clonotype was seen repeatedly, ten times or more. The chain carries TRBV20-1 and TRBJ2-3, with unresolved D. CDR1 is DFQATT, CDR2 SNEGSKA, per germline (reference sequence). This CDR3 contains 11 residues. V dropped 0 bases and J dropped 8 bases, with 6 bases sitting between them. The CDR3 sequence: CSAREVATQYF. CDR3 nucleotides: TGCAGTGCTAGAGAAGTAGCTACGCAGTATTTT.

The rearrangement links TRBV10-3 to TRBJ2-1; D call uncertain. V was clipped by 10 bases and J by 2 bases, with 18 bases between them. Germline-derived CDR1 and CDR2 are ENHRY and SYGVKD. CDR3 length: 15 residues. For the CDR3, the DNA is TGTGCCACCCTCGGCCCAGTTGCTGCCTACAATGAGCAGTTCTTC. Protein sequence: CATLGPVAAYNEQFF.

This clonotype was seen only a few times. The chain has TRBV12-3 or TRBV12-4 and TRBJ2-1; D gene unclear. Trimming took off 8 bases at V and 7 bases at J, with 15 bases between the two ends. The CDR3 runs to 13 residues. The CDR3 sequence: CASETSGKNEQFF. CDR3 nucleotide sequence: TGTGCCAGCGAAACATCAGGAAAAAATGAGCAGTTCTTC.

The chain has TRBV6-1 and TRBJ2-5; TRBD1 matches at 7 bases. The CDR3 is made up of 18 amino acids. From germline, CDR1 is MNHNS and CDR2 SASEGT. V lost 6 bases and J lost 5; bases outside the gene matches: 21. CDR3 residues: CASSTASQGPRERETQYF. CDR3 bases: TGTGCCAGCAGCACCGCTTCACAGGGGCCGAGGGAGAGGGAGACCCAGTACTTC.

This clonotype occurred many times. V and J are TRBV9 and TRBJ2-2, with 7 positions matching TRBD2. V dropped 4 bases and J dropped 3; count of bases not matched to a gene: 9. The germline CDR1 and CDR2 sequences are SGDLS and YYNGEE. This CDR3 contains 16 residues. The CDR3 loop is CASSPRPSGDTGELFF. The CDR3 nucleotides read TGTGCCAGCAGCCCCCGGCCTAGCGGAGACACCGGGGAGCTGTTTTTT. The complete variable domain, with remaining parts taken from reference TRBV9 and TRBJ2-2, reads DSGVTQTPKHLITATGQRVTLRCSPRSGDLSVYWYQQSLDQGLQFLIQYYNGEERAKGNILERFSAQQFPDLHSELNLSSLELGDSALYFCASSPRPSGDTGELFFGEGSRLTVL.

J is TRBJ2-5 and V is TRBV12-3 or TRBV12-4; a possible D gene is TRBD2 (5 bases). This CDR3 has 12 residues. The V gene lost 5 bases and the J gene lost 8 bases, with 12 bases spanning the gap. CDR3 sequence: CASSPLGITQYF. The CDR3 nucleotides read TGTGCCAGCAGTCCTCTCGGGATAACCCAGTACTTC.

The table lists this clonotype with a few counts. This chain joins TRBV10-2 and TRBJ2-5, with TRBD2 matching 10 bases. J was trimmed by 4 bases and V by 4 bases; bases with no gene match: 12. Per the germline V gene, CDR1 is WSHSY and CDR2 is SAAADI. This CDR3 spans 17 amino acids. In DNA, the CDR3 is TGCGCCAGCAGTGGCCCCAGGAAGCGGGGGGGCTCAGAGACCCAGTACTTC. Encoded protein: CASSGPRKRGGSETQYF.

This clonotype was detected ten times or more. The genes are TRBV7-9 and TRBJ1-5, with 10 bases that match TRBD1. Looked up from germline, CDR1 is SEHNR and CDR2 is FQNEAQ (reference sequence). The CDR3 runs to 15 residues. V was pared by 5 bases and J by 3 bases, with 4 bases of the junction left unmatched. CDR3 bases: TGTGCCAGCAGCCGGGGACAGGGGCACAATCAGCCCCAGCATTTT. Protein product: CASSRGQGHNQPQHF.

The chain uses TRBV5-5 and TRBJ2-5; 8 nucleotides line up with TRBD2. The CDR3 spans 15 residues. V was clipped by 6 bases and J by 1 base; unmatched bases: 8. Per the germline V gene, CDR1 is SGHKS and CDR2 is YYEKEE (reference sequence). The CDR3: CASTKLADPQETQYF. The CDR3 DNA reads TGTGCCAGCACGAAACTAGCGGATCCCCAAGAGACCCAGTACTTC.

This clonotype has more than one count but fewer than ten. V and J are TRBV27 and TRBJ1-2; tentatively, D is TRBD1 (5 bases). Germline values: CDR1 MNHEY, CDR2 SMNVEV (reference sequence). Trimming pared 6 bases from V and 8 bases from J, leaving 16 bases between. There are 13 residues in the CDR3. As DNA, the CDR3 is TGTGCCAGCAGGGGGACCGGCCTACACGGCTACACCTTC. It translates to CASRGTGLHGYTF.

The V call is TRBV5-1, the J call TRBJ1-1; 8 bases fit TRBD1. After removal of 4 bases from V and 3 bases from J, the junction contained 8 bases not matched to a gene. The length of the CDR3 is 15 residues. Germline V gene sequence: CDR1 SGHRS, CDR2 YFSETQ. The CDR3 sequence: CASSLYPTGDTEAFF. DNA for the CDR3: TGCGCCAGCAGCCTTTACCCGACAGGGGACACTGAAGCTTTCTTT.